What follows is one TCR beta chain and its context. Profiled with immunoSEQ multiplex PCR; TCRdb holds only in-frame clones, not every one. The top ten hold about 2.2% of the sample, which has around 280,000 clones, around 87% seen once. This record comes from a study of blood T cell repertoires in COVID-19. Study summary: In each case, the material was cDNA or gDNA derived from T cells, B-cell-depleted T cells, or PBMCs.

The CDR3 consists of 15 residues. The germline gives CDR1 SGHRS, CDR2 YFSETQ. V was shortened by 6 bases and J by 1 base, with 15 bases between the two germline ends. The clonotype originates from a woman aged 30 to 39 who had recovered from COVID-19. The sequencing sample was made of peripheral blood. V gene TRBV5-1 combines with J gene TRBJ2-3, with D tentatively TRBD2 (5 bases). The CDR3 is CASTRVPGGTDTQYF. CDR3 DNA: TGCGCCAGCACCCGGGTACCCGGGGGCACAGATACGCAGTATTTT.